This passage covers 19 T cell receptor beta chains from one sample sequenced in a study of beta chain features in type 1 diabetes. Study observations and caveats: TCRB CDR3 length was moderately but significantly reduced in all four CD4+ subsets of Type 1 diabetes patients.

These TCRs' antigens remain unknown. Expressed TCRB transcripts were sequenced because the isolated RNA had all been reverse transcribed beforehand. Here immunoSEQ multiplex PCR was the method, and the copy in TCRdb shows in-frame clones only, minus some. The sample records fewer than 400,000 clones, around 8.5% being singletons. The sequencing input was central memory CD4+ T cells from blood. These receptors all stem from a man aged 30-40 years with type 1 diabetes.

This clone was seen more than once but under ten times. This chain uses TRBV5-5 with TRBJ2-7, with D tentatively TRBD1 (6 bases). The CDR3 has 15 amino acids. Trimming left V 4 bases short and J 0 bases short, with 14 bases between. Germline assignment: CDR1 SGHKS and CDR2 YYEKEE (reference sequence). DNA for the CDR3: TGTGCCAGCAGCCCAGGACAGTTGAGCTCCTACGAGCAGTACTTC. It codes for CASSPGQLSSYEQYF.

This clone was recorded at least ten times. CDR3 sequence: CASSLATGWVYGYTF. The DNA for the CDR3 is TGTGCCAGCAGTCTCGCGACAGGGTGGGTCTATGGCTACACCTTC. This chain links TRBV6-5 with TRBJ1-2; TRBD1 matches 7 bases. CDR3 length: 15 residues. The V and J ends lost 5 bases and 4 bases, in that order; junction bases with no gene match: 10. Germline CDR1 and CDR2: MNHEY and SVGAGI.

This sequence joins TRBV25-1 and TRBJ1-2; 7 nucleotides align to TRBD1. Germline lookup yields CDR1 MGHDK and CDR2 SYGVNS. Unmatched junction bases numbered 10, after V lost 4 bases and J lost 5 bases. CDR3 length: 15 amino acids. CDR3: CASSASTGLSYGYTF. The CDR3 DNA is TGTGCCAGCAGTGCCTCGACAGGGCTCAGTTATGGCTACACCTTC.

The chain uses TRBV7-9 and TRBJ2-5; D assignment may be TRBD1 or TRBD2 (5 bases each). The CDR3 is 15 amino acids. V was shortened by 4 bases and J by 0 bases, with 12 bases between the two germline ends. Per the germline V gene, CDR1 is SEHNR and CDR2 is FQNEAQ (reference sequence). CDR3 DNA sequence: TGTGCCAGCAGCTCCCGGGGACCCCACCAAGAGACCCAGTACTTC. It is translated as CASSSRGPHQETQYF.

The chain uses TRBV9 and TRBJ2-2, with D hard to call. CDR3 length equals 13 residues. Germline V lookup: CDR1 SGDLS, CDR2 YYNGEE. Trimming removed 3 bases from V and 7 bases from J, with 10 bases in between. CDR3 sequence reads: CASSGGEGGELFF. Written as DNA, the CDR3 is TGTGCCAGCAGCGGTGGGGAAGGCGGGGAGCTGTTTTTT.

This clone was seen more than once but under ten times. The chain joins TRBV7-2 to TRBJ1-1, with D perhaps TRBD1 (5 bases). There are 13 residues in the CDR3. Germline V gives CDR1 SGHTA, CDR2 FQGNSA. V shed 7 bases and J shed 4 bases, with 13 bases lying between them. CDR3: CASIPGGGTEAFF. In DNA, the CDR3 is TGTGCCAGCATCCCGGGGGGGGGCACTGAAGCTTTCTTT.

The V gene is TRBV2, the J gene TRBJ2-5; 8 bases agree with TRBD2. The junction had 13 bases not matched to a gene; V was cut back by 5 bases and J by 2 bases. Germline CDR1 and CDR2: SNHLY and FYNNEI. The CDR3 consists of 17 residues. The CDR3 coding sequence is TGTGCCAGCAGTTATGGAATCCTAGCGGGCCTACAAGAGACCCAGTACTTC. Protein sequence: CASSYGILAGLQETQYF. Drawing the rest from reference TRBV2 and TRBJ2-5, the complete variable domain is EPEVTQTPSHQVTQMGQEVILRCVPISNHLYFYWYRQILGQKVEFLVSFYNNEISEKSEIFDDQFSVERPDGSNFTLKIRSTKLEDSAMYFCASSYGILAGLQETQYFGPGTRLLVL.

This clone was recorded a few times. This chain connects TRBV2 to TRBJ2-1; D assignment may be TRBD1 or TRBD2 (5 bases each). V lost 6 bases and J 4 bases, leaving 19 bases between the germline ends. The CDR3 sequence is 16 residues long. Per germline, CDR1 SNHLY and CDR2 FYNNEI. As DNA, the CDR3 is TGTGCCAGCAGGGGACCGCAGGGAAACCTTTACAATGAGCAGTTCTTC. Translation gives CASRGPQGNLYNEQFF.

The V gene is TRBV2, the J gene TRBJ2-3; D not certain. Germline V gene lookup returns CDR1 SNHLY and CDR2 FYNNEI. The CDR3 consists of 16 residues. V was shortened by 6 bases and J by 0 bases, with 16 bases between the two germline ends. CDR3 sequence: CASRPDGAYSTDTQYF. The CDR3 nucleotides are TGTGCCAGCAGACCCGACGGCGCATATAGCACAGATACGCAGTATTTT.

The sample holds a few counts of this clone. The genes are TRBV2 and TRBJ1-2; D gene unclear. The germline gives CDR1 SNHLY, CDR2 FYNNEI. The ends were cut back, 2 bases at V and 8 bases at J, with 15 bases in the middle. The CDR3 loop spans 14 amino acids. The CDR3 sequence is CASSERAGRKGYTF. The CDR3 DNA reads TGTGCCAGCAGTGAACGGGCGGGGAGGAAAGGCTACACCTTC.

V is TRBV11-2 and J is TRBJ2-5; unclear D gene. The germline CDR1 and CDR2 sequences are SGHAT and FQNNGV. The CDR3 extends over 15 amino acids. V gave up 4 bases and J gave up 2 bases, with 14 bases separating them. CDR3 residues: CASSSLLSIQETQYF. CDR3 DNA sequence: TGTGCCAGCAGCTCCCTCCTCTCGATTCAAGAGACCCAGTACTTC.

CDR3 protein: CASSLWLAGLPGELFF. The CDR3 DNA reads TGTGCCAGCAGTTTATGGTTAGCGGGGTTACCCGGGGAGCTGTTTTTT. The rearrangement uses TRBV27 and TRBJ2-2; TRBD2 matches 8 bases. Germline lookup yields CDR1 MNHEY and CDR2 SMNVEV (reference sequence). Germline trimming cut 1 base from V and 6 bases from J; bases unmatched to any gene: 7. This CDR3 spans 16 amino acids.

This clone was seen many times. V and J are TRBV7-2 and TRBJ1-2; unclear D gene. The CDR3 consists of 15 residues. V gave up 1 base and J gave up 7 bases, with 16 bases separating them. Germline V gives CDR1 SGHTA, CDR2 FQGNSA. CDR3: CASSLDPTGAFGYTF. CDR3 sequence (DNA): TGTGCCAGCAGCTTAGATCCCACGGGAGCTTTTGGCTACACCTTC.

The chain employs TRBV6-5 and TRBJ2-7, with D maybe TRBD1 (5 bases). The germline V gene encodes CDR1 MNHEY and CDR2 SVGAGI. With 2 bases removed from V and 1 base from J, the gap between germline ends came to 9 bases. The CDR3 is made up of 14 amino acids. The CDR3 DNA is TGTGCCAGCAGTTACCCGACAGAATCCTACGAGCAGTACTTC. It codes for CASSYPTESYEQYF.

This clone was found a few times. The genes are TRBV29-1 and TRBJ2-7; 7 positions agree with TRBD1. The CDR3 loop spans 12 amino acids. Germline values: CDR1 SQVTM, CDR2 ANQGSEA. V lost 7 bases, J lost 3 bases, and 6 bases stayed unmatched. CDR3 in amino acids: CSGGQSFYEQYF. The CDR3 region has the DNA TGCAGCGGGGGACAGTCCTTCTACGAGCAGTACTTC.

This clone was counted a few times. The CDR3 DNA is TGTGCCATCAGCGTTCAAGATACCCGGGATGAGCAGTTCTTC. Translation gives CAISVQDTRDEQFF. This sequence joins TRBV10-3 and TRBJ2-1, with D unresolved. This CDR3 spans 14 amino acids. Germline values: CDR1 ENHRY, CDR2 SYGVKD. The germline V and J ends were trimmed by 6 bases and 8 bases, with 17 bases remaining between them.

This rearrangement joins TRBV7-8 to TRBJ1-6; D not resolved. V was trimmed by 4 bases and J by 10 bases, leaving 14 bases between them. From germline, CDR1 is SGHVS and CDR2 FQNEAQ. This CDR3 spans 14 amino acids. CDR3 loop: CASSSDGRGSPLHF. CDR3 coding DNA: TGTGCCAGCAGCTCGGACGGTCGGGGATCACCCCTCCACTTT.

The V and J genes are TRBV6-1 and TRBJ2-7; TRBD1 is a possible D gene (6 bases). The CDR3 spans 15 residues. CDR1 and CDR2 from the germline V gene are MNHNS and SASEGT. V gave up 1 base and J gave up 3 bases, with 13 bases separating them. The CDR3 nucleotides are TGTGCCAGCAGTGAAGTGAGGACAGCTAACTACGAGCAGTACTTC. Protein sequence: CASSEVRTANYEQYF.

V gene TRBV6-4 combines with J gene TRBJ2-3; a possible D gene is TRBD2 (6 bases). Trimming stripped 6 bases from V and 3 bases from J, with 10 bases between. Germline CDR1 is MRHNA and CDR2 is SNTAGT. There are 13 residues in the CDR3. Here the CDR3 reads CASSAGPTDTQYF. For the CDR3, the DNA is TGTGCCAGCAGCGCGGGACCGACAGATACGCAGTATTTT.